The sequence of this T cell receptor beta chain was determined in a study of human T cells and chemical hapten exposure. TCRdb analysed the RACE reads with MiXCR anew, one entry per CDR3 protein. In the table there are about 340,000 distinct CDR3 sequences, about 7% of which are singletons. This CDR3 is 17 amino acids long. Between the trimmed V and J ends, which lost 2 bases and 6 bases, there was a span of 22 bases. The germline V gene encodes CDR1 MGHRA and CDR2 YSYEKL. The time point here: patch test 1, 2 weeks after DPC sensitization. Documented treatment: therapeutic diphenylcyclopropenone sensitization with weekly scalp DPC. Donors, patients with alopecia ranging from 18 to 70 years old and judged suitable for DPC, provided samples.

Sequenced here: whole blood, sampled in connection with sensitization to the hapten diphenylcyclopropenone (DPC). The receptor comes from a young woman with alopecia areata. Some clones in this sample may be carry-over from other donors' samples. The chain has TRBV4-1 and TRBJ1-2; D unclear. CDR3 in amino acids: CASSQIEGGSFYHGYTF. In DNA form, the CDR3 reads TGCGCCAGCAGCCAAATTGAGGGAGGCAGTTTTTATCATGGCTACACCTTC.